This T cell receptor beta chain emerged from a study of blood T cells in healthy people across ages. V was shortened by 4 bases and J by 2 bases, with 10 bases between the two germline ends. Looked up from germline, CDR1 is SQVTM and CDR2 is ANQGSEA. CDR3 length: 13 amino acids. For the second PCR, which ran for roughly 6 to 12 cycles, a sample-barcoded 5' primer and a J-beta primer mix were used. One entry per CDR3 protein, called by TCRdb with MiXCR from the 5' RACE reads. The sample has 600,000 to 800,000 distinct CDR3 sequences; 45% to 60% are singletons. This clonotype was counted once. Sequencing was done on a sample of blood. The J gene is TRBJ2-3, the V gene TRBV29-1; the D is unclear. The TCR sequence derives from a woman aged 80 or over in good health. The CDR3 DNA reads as TGCAGCGTTGTGCGGCGGTTCACAGATACGCAGTATTTT. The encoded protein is CSVVRRFTDTQYF.